The 8 T cell receptor beta chains below come from one sample, sequenced in a study of Graves' ophthalmopathy and Graves' hyperthyroidism. RNA transcripts yielded amplified TCR beta CDR3 regions. HTBI-primed first-round RT-PCR preceded second-round multiplex PCR. TCRdb reprocessed the multiplex PCR reads with MiXCR, giving one entry per CDR3 protein. The sample has hundreds of thousands of distinct CDR3 sequences, 35% to 50% seen once; the top ten hold over 2.5%. Input material: peripheral blood. These TCRs come from an adult man with Graves' ophthalmopathy.

The rearrangement uses TRBV7-9 and TRBJ2-5, with D tentatively TRBD2 (6 bases). CDR1 SEHNR and CDR2 FQNEAQ come from the germline V gene (reference sequence). V was clipped by 7 bases and J by 5 bases, with 17 bases between them. CDR3 length: 14 amino acids. CDR3 nucleotide sequence: TGTGCCAGCATCCTGGGGGGTGCAGGGGAGACCCAGTACTTC. This codes for CASILGGAGETQYF.

On this clonotype itself: Compared with germline, one end of the junction differs, possibly owing to a read error. The chain employs TRBV10-3 and TRBJ2-2; 8 bases align to TRBD2. This CDR3 spans 15 amino acids. CDR1 is ENHRY, CDR2 SYGVKD, per germline. The CDR3 loop is CAISEGSGGTEELFF. The CDR3 nucleotides are TGTGCCATCAGTGAAGGAAGCGGGGGTACCGAGGAGCTGTTTTTT.

This rearrangement joins TRBV14 to TRBJ1-5; D ambiguous. Per germline, CDR1 SGHDN and CDR2 FVKESK. Between the trimmed V and J ends, which lost 2 bases and 5 bases, there was a span of 7 bases. CDR3 length equals 13 residues. The CDR3 DNA sequence: TGTGCCAGCAGCCAATCCCCAGATCAGCCCCAGCATTTT. Translation: CASSQSPDQPQHF.

The V gene is TRBV15, the J gene TRBJ1-1, with a possible D match to TRBD1 (5 bases). The CDR3 is made up of 15 amino acids. Germline V gene lookup returns CDR1 LNHNV and CDR2 YYDKDF (reference sequence). V lost 5 bases and J lost 6, with 19 bases in between. CDR3 bases: TGTGCCACCAGCGGTCGGGACTTAGGGCGTGCTGAAGCTTTCTTT. Its protein product is CATSGRDLGRAEAFF.

This clonotype was counted at least ten times. The V and J genes are TRBV20-1 and TRBJ1-1; 7 bases map to TRBD1. The germline V gene has CDR1 DFQATT and CDR2 SNEGSKA (reference sequence). CDR3 length: 12 amino acids. The J segment lost 11 bases and the V segment lost 4 bases, leaving 10 bases of the junction unmatched. In DNA, the CDR3 is TGCAGTGCTACTAGGACAGGTCCGGGGGCTTTCTTT. This sequence encodes CSATRTGPGAFF.

The rearrangement links TRBV7-2 to TRBJ2-5, with D maybe TRBD2 (6 bases). Per germline, CDR1 SGHTA and CDR2 FQGNSA. The CDR3 totals 17 residues. Trimming pared 1 base from V and 5 bases from J, leaving 20 bases between. CDR3 coding DNA: TGTGCCAGCAGCTTAGGGATAACCGGGAGAGCGTCTGAGACCCAGTACTTC. Protein product: CASSLGITGRASETQYF.

Worth noting for this clonotype: The junction departs from germline at one end; a sequencing error may be responsible. V gene TRBV10-3 combines with J gene TRBJ1-2; D gene unclear. The germline V gene has CDR1 ENHRY and CDR2 SYGVKD. The CDR3 is made up of 11 amino acids. The CDR3 here is CASSYGLGYTF. CDR3 sequence (DNA): TGTGCCAGCAGTTACGGACTTGGCTACACCTTC.

This clonotype was observed at least ten times. The J gene is TRBJ1-6, the V gene TRBV2; no definite D call. Deletions cut 4 bases from V and 9 bases from J, with 10 bases between. Germline V gene data show CDR1 as SNHLY and CDR2 as FYNNEI. This CDR3 is built from 13 residues. The CDR3 nucleotides read TGTGCCAGCAGTGGTGGGAACGCTTCACCCCTCCACTTT. Protein product: CASSGGNASPLHF.